This is a list of T cell receptor beta chains from one sample in a study of blood T cell repertoires in COVID-19. Profiled with immunoSEQ multiplex PCR; TCRdb holds only in-frame clones, not every one. The sample contains approximately 100,000 clones, about four fifths of which appear only once. Material: peripheral blood. The origin of the receptors is a man between 60 and 70 years old with acute or convalescent COVID-19. Both conserved end residues are part of each CDR3. Each record gives: CDR3 length, J gene, D gene, clone size, V gene, CDR3 DNA, CDR3 protein. D genes are given only for firm matches. Size tells how often a clone was seen (once, few, many) or the class of an expanded clone, and some rows leave it out.

13,TRBJ1-2,.,.,TRBV11-2,TGTGCCAGCAGCTTAGGTCTCACAGGGGGCTACACCTTC,CASSLGLTGGYTF
14,TRBJ1-5,.,.,TRBV7-8,TGTGCCAGCAGCCCCCGCGGGGGCGGTCAGCCCCAGCATTTT,CASSPRGGGQPQHF
14,TRBJ2-3,.,.,TRBV7-2,TGTGCCAGCAGCTTCAGCGGGACAGGAGATACGCAGTATTTT,CASSFSGTGDTQYF
16,TRBJ1-2,.,.,TRBV5-8,TGTGCCAGCAGCGATCTCCGGAGCTTAGCTAACTATGGCTACACCTTC,CASSDLRSLANYGYTF
16,TRBJ2-1,TRBD2,.,TRBV5-1,TGCGCCAGCAGCTTGGGCGGGACTAGCGGGAGATCTGAGCAGTTCTTC,CASSLGGTSGRSEQFF
14,TRBJ2-2,.,.,TRBV19,TGTGCCAGTAGTGCTGACAGGTCCACCGGGGAGCTGTTTTTT,CASSADRSTGELFF
14,TRBJ2-2,TRBD2,.,TRBV6-5,TGTGCCATCGATCCGGGACTACACACCGGGGAGCTGTTTTTT,CAIDPGLHTGELFF
13,TRBJ2-2,.,.,TRBV19,TGTGCCAGTACAGGGGGGCCCACCGGGGAGCTGTTTTTT,CASTGGPTGELFF
13,TRBJ1-3,.,.,TRBV3-1/TRBV3-2,TGTGCCAGCAGCCACGGCTCTGGAAACACCATATATTTT,CASSHGSGNTIYF
16,TRBJ1-1,TRBD1,.,TRBV9,TGTGCCAGCAGCATAGATTTCGGGACAGGGACCACTGAAGCTTTCTTT,CASSIDFGTGTTEAFF
13,TRBJ1-1,.,.,TRBV7-8,TGTGCCAGCAGCCTTACCCGGGAAACTGAAGCTTTCTTT,CASSLTRETEAFF
14,TRBJ2-7,.,.,TRBV2,TGTGCCAGCAGTGAGCTTTGGGGCCTCTACGAGCAGTACTTC,CASSELWGLYEQYF
15,TRBJ2-5,TRBD1,.,TRBV7-9,TGTGCCAGCAGCCCAGACAGGGGTGCAGGGGAGACCCAGTACTTC,CASSPDRGAGETQYF
17,TRBJ2-1,.,.,TRBV7-2,TGTGCCAGCAGCTTAGAAGCGGGCCGGGCGCGGCGAAATGAGCAGTTCTTC,CASSLEAGRARRNEQFF
15,TRBJ2-1,TRBD2,.,TRBV5-1,TGCGCCAGCAGCTCGCTAGCGGGATCTAGGGATGAGCAGTTCTTC,CASSSLAGSRDEQFF
16,TRBJ2-3,.,.,TRBV5-1,TGCGCCAGCAGCTTGTCTTTGAAGGGGGAAGCAGATACGCAGTATTTT,CASSLSLKGEADTQYF
14,TRBJ2-5,.,.,TRBV11-3,TGTGCCAGCAGCTTAGAGTGGGCCCAAGAGACCCAGTACTTC,CASSLEWAQETQYF
14,TRBJ2-7,TRBD1,.,TRBV28,TGTGCCAGCAGCGGACAGGCCGAGGTCTACGAGCAGTACTTC,CASSGQAEVYEQYF
17,TRBJ2-1,.,.,TRBV5-4,TGTGCCAGCAGCCAGAGCGGCCCCGGTAGCTCCTACAATGAGCAGTTCTTC,CASSQSGPGSSYNEQFF
14,TRBJ1-1,.,.,TRBV7-9,TGTGCCAGCAGCTTTCCCCCTATGAACACTGAAGCTTTCTTT,CASSFPPMNTEAFF
16,TRBJ1-2,.,.,TRBV6-5,TGTGCCAGCAGTTATCGCCGGACAGCTCCGGGCTATGGCTACACCTTC,CASSYRRTAPGYGYTF
14,TRBJ2-1,TRBD2,.,TRBV3-1/TRBV3-2,TGTGCCAGCAGCCAAGAGGGAGGGATTAATGAGCAGTTCTTC,CASSQEGGINEQFF
13,TRBJ2-5,TRBD1,.,TRBV12-5,TGTGCTAGTGGTTTGGGACAGGGAGAGACCCAGTACTTC,CASGLGQGETQYF
14,TRBJ1-1,.,.,TRBV2,TGTGCCAGCAGTTTTAAGCAGGGTATGACTGAAGCTTTCTTT,CASSFKQGMTEAFF
13,TRBJ2-5,.,.,TRBV7-2,TGTGCCAGCAGGAGGGAGAGGACCGAGACCCAGTACTTC,CASRRERTETQYF
17,TRBJ2-5,TRBD2,.,TRBV18,TGTGCCAGCTCACCACCGTACACTAGCGGGATGGGGGAGACCCAGTACTTC,CASSPPYTSGMGETQYF
15,TRBJ2-6,.,.,TRBV11-3,TGTGCCAGCAGCTTAGTGACAGCTGGGGCCAACGTCCTGACTTTC,CASSLVTAGANVLTF
14,TRBJ1-1,.,.,TRBV6-4,TGTGCCAGCAGTGTTTCCTTAGCAGTCTCTGAAGCTTTCTTT,CASSVSLAVSEAFF
14,TRBJ1-1,.,once,TRBV6-6,TGTGCCAGCAGCCAACAGGAGGGGAACACTGAAGCTTTCTTT,CASSQQEGNTEAFF
17,TRBJ2-5,TRBD2,.,TRBV24-1,TGTGCCACCAGTGATAGGACGGCTAGCGGATTGCAAGAGACCCAGTACTTC,CATSDRTASGLQETQYF
15,TRBJ1-2,TRBD1,.,TRBV11-2,TGTGCCAGCAGCCTACCAGTTGGACAGGCCTATGGCTACACCTTC,CASSLPVGQAYGYTF
14,TRBJ1-1,.,few,TRBV5-1,TGCGCCAGCAGCTTTAAGGGTTGGGAGACTGAAGCTTTCTTT,CASSFKGWETEAFF
16,TRBJ1-1,TRBD1,.,TRBV10-3,TGTGCCATCAGTCGTGGGGACAGGGGGGATAACACTGAAGCTTTCTTT,CAISRGDRGDNTEAFF
14,TRBJ2-1,TRBD2,.,TRBV10-3,TGTGCCATCAGGGCGACTAGCGGGATCACTGAGCAGTTCTTC,CAIRATSGITEQFF
15,TRBJ1-6,.,.,TRBV9,TGTGCCAGCAGCGCATTACAGGGTAGTAATTCACCCCTCCACTTT,CASSALQGSNSPLHF
14,TRBJ2-2,.,.,TRBV6-5,TGTGCCAGCAGTCACGACTGGCAGCCCGGGGAGCTGTTTTTT,CASSHDWQPGELFF
15,TRBJ1-4,.,.,TRBV19,TGTGCCAGTAGTACTGGGGGGGTAACTAATGAAAAACTGTTTTTT,CASSTGGVTNEKLFF
16,TRBJ2-1,TRBD2,.,TRBV9,TGTGCCAGCAGCGTAGGGAGTAGCGGGGCTTACAATGAGCAGTTCTTC,CASSVGSSGAYNEQFF
16,TRBJ2-3,TRBD2,.,TRBV5-1,TGCGCCAGCAGCCTAGGACTAGCGGGAGTCCCAGATACGCAGTATTTT,CASSLGLAGVPDTQYF
17,TRBJ2-1,.,.,TRBV15,TGTGCCACCAGCAGTTGGGGAGAGGGTATAGCCTACAATGAGCAGTTCTTC,CATSSWGEGIAYNEQFF
16,TRBJ2-2,TRBD1,.,TRBV7-7,TGTGCTAGCAGTCCACCGGGACAGATGAACACCGGGGAGCTGTTTTTT,CASSPPGQMNTGELFF
14,TRBJ2-5,TRBD1,.,TRBV9,TGTGCCAGCAGCGTAGCAGGACAGGGAAGGACCCAGTACTTC,CASSVAGQGRTQYF
14,TRBJ1-1,.,.,TRBV18,TGTGCCAGCTCACCATTACAGGGGAACACTGAAGCTTTCTTT,CASSPLQGNTEAFF
15,TRBJ1-4,.,.,TRBV27,TGTGCCAGCAGTTTATCTGTCAGGGTTCGGGAAAAACTGTTTTTT,CASSLSVRVREKLFF
15,TRBJ1-2,.,.,TRBV5-4,TGTGCCAGCAGCTCCCGGGAGCGCGACATCTATGGCTACACCTTC,CASSSRERDIYGYTF
14,TRBJ2-1,.,once,TRBV11-2,TGTGCCAGCAGCTTAGATTTGGCAGACAATGAGCAGTTCTTC,CASSLDLADNEQFF
15,TRBJ1-2,TRBD1,.,TRBV28,TGTGCCAGCGGAATTTTACAGGGGGAAGGACGTGGCTACACCTTC,CASGILQGEGRGYTF
13,TRBJ1-1,.,.,TRBV10-3,TGTGCCATCGGAGGGGAGGAGGGGACTGAAGCTTTCTTT,CAIGGEEGTEAFF
14,TRBJ1-5,TRBD1,.,TRBV6-6,TGTGCCAGCAGACTCCCGGGACAGGGCTCCGGACTGCATTTT,CASRLPGQGSGLHF
12,TRBJ1-5,.,.,TRBV28,TGTGCCAGCAGTTTAGTCCGTCAGCCCCAGCATTTT,CASSLVRQPQHF
15,TRBJ2-7,TRBD1,.,TRBV28,TGTGCCAGCAGCCAAACCTCGACAGGGGCCTACGAGCAGTACTTC,CASSQTSTGAYEQYF
16,TRBJ1-3,.,.,TRBV18,TGTGCCAGCTCACCACAGCAACTGAACTCTGGAAACACCATATATTTT,CASSPQQLNSGNTIYF